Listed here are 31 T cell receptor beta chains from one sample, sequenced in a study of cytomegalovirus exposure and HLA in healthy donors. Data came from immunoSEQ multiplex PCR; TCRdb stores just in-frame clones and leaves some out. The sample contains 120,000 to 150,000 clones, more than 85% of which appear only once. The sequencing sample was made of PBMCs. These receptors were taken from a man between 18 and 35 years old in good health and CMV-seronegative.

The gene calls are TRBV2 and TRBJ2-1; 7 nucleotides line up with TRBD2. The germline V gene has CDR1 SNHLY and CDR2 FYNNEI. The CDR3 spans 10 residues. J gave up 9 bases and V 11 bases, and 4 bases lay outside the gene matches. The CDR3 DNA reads TGTGCCTCTCGGGGGGTTGAGCAGTTCTTC. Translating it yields CASRGVEQFF. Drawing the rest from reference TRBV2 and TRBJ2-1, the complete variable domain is EPEVTQTPSHQVTQMGQEVILRCVPISNHLYFYWYRQILGQKVEFLVSFYNNEISEKSEIFDDQFSVERPDGSNFTLKIRSTKLEDSAMYFCASRGVEQFFGPGTRLTVL.

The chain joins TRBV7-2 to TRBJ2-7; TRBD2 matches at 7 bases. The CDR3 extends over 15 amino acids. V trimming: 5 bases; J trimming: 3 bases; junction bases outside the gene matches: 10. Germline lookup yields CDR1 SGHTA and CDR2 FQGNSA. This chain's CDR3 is CASSVTGGTYYEQYF. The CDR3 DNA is TGTGCCAGCAGCGTTACCGGGGGGACTTACTACGAGCAGTACTTC.

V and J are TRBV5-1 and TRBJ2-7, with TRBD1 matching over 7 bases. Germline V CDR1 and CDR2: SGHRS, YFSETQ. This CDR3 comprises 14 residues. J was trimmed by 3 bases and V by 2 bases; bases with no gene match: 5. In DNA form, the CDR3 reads TGCGCCAGCAGCTTCCAGGGGGAAGTCTACGAGCAGTACTTC. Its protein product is CASSFQGEVYEQYF.

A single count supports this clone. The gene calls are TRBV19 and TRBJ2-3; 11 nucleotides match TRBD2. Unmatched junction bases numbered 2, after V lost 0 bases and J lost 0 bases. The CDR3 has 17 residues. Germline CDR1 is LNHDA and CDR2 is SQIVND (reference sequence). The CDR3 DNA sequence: TGTGCCAGTAGTATAGATCGACTAGCGGGGAGCACAGATACGCAGTATTTT. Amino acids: CASSIDRLAGSTDTQYF.

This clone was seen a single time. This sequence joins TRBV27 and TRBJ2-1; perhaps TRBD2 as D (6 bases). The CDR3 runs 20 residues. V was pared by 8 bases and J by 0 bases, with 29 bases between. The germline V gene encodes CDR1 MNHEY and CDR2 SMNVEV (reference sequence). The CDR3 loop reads CASHSRVGSTRIGSYNEQFF. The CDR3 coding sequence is TGTGCCAGCCATTCCCGGGTCGGGAGCACTAGAATCGGCTCCTACAATGAGCAGTTCTTC.

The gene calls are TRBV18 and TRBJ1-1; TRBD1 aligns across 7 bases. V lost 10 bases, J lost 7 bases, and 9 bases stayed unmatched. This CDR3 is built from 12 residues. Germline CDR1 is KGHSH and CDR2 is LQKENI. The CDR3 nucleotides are TGTGCCACCCAGGGGGATCTCCTTGAAGCTTTCTTT. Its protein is CATQGDLLEAFF.

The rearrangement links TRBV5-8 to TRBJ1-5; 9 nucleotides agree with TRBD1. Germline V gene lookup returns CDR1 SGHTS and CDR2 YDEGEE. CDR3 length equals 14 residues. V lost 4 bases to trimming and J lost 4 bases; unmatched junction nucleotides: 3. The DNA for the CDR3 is TGTGCCAGCAGCCACGGACAGGGGAATCAGCCCCAGCATTTT. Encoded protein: CASSHGQGNQPQHF.

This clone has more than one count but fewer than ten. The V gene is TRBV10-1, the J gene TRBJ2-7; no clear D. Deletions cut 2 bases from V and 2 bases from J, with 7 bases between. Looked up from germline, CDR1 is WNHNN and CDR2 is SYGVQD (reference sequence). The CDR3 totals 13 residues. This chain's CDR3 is CASSEKGAYEQYF. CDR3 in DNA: TGCGCCAGCAGTGAGAAAGGAGCCTACGAGCAGTACTTC.

The DNA for the CDR3 is TGTGCCAGCAGCCAACACCGGGGACAGGCCTACGAGCAGTACGTC. Translating gives CASSQHRGQAYEQYV. The chain is built from TRBV21-1 and TRBJ2-7; TRBD1 is taken as the D call from the table, unchecked against the DNA. TRBV21-1 is annotated as a pseudogene. CDR3 length equals 15 residues.

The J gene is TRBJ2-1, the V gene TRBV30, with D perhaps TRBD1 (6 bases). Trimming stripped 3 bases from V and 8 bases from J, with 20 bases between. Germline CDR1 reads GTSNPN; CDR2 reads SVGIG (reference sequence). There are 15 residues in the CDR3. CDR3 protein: CAWRAPGQRRDEQFF. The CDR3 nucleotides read TGTGCCTGGAGGGCCCCCGGACAGAGGAGAGATGAGCAGTTCTTC.

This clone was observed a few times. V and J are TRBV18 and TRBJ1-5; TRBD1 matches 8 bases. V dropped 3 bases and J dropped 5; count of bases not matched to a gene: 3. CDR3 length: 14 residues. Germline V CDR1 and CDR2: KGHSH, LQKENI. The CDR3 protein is CASSPGTGHQPQHF. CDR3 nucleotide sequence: TGTGCCAGCTCACCCGGGACAGGCCATCAGCCCCAGCATTTT. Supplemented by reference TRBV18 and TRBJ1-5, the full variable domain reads NAGVMQNPRHLVRRRGQEARLRCSPMKGHSHVYWYRQLPEEGLKFMVYLQKENIIDESGMPKERFSAEFPKEGPSILRIQQVVRGDSAAYFCASSPGTGHQPQHFGDGTRLSIL.

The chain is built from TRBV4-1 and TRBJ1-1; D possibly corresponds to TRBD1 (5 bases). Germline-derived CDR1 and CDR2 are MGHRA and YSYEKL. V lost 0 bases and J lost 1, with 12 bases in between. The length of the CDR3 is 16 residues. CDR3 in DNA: TGCGCCAGCAGCCAAGATCATCCGGGGGGGAACACTGAAGCTTTCTTT. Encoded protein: CASSQDHPGGNTEAFF.

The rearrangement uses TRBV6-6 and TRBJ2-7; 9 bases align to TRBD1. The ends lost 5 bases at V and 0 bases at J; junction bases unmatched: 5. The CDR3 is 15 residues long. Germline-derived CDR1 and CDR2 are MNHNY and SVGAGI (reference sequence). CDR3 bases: TGTGCCAGCAGTCGAGGGGGACAGGGCTCCTACGAGCAGTACGTC. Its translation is CASSRGGQGSYEQYV.

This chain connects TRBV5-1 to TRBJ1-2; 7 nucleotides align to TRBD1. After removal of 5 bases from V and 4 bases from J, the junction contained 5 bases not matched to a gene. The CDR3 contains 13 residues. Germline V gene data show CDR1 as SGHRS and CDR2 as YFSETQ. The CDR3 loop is CASSISGGYGYTF. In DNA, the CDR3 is TGCGCCAGCAGTATATCAGGGGGCTATGGCTACACCTTC.

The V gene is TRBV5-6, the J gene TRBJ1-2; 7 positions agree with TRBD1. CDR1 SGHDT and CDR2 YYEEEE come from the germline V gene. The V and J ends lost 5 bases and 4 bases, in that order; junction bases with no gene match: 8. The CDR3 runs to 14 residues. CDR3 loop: CASSSSGTVYGYTF. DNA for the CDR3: TGTGCCAGCAGTTCGTCCGGGACAGTCTATGGCTACACCTTC.

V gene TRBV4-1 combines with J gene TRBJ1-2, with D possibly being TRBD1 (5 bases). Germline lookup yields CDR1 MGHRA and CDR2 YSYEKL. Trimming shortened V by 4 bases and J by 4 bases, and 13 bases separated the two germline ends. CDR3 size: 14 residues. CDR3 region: CASSPLGGSYGYTF. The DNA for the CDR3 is TGCGCCAGCAGCCCCCTGGGGGGTAGCTATGGCTACACCTTC.

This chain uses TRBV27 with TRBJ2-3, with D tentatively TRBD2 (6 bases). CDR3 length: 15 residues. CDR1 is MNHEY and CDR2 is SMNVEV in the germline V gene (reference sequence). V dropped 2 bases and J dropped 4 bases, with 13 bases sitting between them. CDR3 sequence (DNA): TGTGCCAGCAGTTTAGAAGGAGGGGTCCCAGATACGCAGTATTTT. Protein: CASSLEGGVPDTQYF.

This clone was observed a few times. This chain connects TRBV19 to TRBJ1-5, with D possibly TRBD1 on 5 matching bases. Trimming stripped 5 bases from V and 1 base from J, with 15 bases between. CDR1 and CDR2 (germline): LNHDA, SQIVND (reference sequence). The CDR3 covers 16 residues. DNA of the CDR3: TGTGCCAGTAGTCCTCAGGGAACCCAAAGCAATCAGCCCCAGCATTTT. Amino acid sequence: CASSPQGTQSNQPQHF.

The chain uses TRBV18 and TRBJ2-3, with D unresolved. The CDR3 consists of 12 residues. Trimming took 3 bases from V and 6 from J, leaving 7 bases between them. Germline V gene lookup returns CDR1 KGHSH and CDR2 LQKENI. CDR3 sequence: CASSPYGDTQYF. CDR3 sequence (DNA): TGTGCCAGCTCACCCTACGGGGATACGCAGTATTTT.

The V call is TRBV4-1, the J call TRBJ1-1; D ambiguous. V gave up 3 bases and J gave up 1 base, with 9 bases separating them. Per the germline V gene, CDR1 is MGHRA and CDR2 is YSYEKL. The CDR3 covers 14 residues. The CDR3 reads CASSQARGNTEAFF. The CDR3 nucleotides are TGCGCCAGCAGCCAGGCTCGGGGGAACACTGAAGCTTTCTTT.

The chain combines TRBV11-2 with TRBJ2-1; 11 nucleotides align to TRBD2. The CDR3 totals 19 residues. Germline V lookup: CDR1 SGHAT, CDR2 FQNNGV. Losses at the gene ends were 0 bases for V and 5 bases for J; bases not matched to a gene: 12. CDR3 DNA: TGTGCCAGCAGCTTAGAAGGACTAGCGGGCCGACCGAAAGACAATGAGCAGTTCTTC. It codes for CASSLEGLAGRPKDNEQFF. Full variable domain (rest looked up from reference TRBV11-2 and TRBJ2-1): EAGVAQSPRYKIIEKRQSVAFWCNPISGHATLYWYQQILGQGPKLLIQFQNNGVVDDSQLPKDRFSAERLKGVDSTLKIQPAKLEDSAVYLCASSLEGLAGRPKDNEQFFGPGTRLTVL.

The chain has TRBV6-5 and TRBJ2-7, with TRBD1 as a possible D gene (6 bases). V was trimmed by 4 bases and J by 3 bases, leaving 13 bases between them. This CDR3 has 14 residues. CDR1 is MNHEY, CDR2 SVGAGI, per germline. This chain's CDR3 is CASSSRTESYEQYF. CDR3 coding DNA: TGTGCCAGCAGTTCCAGGACAGAGAGCTACGAGCAGTACTTC.

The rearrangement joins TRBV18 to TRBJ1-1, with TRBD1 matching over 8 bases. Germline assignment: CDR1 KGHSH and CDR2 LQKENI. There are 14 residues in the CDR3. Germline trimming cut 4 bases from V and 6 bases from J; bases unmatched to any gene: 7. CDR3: CASSLGQAVAEAFF. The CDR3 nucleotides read TGTGCCAGCTCACTGGGACAGGCGGTCGCTGAAGCTTTCTTT.

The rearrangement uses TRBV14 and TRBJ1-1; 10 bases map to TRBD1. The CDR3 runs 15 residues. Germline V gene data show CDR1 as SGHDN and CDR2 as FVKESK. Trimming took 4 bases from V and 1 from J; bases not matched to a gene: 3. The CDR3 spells CASSRQGAQNTEAFF. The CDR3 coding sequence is TGTGCCAGCAGCCGACAGGGGGCCCAGAACACTGAAGCTTTCTTT.

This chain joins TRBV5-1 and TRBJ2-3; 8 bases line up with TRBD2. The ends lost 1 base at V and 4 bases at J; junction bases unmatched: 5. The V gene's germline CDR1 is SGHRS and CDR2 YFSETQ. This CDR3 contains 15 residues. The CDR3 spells CASSLSGGLADTQYF. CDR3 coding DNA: TGCGCCAGCAGCTTGAGTGGGGGACTAGCAGATACGCAGTATTTT.

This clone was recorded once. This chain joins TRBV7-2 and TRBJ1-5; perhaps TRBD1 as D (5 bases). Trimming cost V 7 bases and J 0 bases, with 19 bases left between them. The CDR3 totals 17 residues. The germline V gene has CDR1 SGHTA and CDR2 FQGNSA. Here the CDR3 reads CASTVSGGDYSNQPQHF. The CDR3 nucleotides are TGTGCCAGCACCGTAAGTGGAGGGGATTATAGCAATCAGCCCCAGCATTTT.

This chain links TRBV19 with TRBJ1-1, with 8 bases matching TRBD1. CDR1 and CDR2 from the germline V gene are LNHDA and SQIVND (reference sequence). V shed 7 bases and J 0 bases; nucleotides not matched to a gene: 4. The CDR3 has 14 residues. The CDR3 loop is CASNEDRVNTEAFF. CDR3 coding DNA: TGTGCCAGTAACGAGGACAGGGTGAACACTGAAGCTTTCTTT.

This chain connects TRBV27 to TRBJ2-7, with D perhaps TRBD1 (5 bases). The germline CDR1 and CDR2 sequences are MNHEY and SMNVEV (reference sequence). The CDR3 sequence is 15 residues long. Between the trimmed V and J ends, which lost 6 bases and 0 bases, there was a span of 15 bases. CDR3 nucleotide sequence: TGTGCCAGCAGCCCTCAGGGAACTAACTCCTACGAGCAGTACTTC. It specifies CASSPQGTNSYEQYF.

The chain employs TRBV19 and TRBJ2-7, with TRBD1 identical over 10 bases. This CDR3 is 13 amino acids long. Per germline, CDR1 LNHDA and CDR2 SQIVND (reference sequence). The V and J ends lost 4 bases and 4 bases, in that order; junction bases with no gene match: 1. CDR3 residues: CASSRDRGYEQYF. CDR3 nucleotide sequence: TGTGCCAGTAGTAGGGACAGGGGTTACGAGCAGTACTTC.

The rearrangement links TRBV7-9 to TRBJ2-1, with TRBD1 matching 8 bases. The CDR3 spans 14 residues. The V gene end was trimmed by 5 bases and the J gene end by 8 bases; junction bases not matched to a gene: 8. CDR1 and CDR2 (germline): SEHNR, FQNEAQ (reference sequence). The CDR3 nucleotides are TGTGCCAGCAGCCCGTGGACAGGGTACCATGAGCAGTTCTTC. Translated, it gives CASSPWTGYHEQFF.

CDR3 in DNA: TGTGCCATCAGTGAGGGGGCTCTAACTCTAAGCACAGATACGCAGTATTTT. Translated: CAISEGALTLSTDTQYF. This sequence joins TRBV10-3 and TRBJ2-3; tentative D call: TRBD1 (5 bases). V lost 2 bases and J 0 bases, leaving 15 bases between the germline ends. This CDR3 comprises 17 residues. The germline V gene has CDR1 ENHRY and CDR2 SYGVKD.